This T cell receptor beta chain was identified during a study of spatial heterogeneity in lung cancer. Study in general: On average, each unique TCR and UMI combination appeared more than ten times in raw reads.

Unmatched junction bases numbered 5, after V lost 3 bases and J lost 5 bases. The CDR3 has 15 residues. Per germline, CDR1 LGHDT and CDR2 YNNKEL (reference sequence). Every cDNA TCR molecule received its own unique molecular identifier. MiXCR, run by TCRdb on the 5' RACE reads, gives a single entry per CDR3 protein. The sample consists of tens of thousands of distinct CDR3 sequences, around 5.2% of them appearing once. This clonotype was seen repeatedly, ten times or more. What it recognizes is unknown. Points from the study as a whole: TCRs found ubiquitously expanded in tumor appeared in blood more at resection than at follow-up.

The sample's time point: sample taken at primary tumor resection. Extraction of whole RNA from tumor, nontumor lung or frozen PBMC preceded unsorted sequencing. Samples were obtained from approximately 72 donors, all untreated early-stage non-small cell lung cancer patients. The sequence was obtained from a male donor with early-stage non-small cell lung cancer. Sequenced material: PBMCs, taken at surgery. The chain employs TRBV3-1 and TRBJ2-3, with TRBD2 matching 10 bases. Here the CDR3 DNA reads TGTGCCAGCAGCCACCTAGCGGGAGATGGAGATACGCAGTATTTT. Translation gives CASSHLAGDGDTQYF.